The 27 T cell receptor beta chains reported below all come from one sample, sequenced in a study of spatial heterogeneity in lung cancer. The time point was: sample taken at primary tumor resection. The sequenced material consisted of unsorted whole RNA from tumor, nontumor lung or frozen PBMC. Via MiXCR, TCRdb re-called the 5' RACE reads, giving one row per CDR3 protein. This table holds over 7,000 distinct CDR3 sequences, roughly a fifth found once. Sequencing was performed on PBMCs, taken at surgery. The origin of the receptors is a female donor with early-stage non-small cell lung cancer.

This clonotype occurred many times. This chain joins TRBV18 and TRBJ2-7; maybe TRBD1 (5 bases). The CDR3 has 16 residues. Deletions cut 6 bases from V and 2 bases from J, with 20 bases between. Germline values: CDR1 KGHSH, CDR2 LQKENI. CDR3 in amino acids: CASSQLLGARAYEQYF. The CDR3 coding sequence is TGTGCCAGCTCTCAACTTCTAGGGGCCAGGGCCTACGAGCAGTACTTC.

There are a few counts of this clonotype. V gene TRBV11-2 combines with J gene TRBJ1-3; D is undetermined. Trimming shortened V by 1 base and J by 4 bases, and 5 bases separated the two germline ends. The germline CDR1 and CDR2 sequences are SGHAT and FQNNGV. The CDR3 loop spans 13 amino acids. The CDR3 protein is CASSLVTGNTIYF. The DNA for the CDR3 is TGTGCCAGCAGCTTAGTAACGGGAAACACCATATATTTT. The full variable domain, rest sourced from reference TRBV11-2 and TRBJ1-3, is EAGVAQSPRYKIIEKRQSVAFWCNPISGHATLYWYQQILGQGPKLLIQFQNNGVVDDSQLPKDRFSAERLKGVDSTLKIQPAKLEDSAVYLCASSLVTGNTIYFGEGSWLTVV.

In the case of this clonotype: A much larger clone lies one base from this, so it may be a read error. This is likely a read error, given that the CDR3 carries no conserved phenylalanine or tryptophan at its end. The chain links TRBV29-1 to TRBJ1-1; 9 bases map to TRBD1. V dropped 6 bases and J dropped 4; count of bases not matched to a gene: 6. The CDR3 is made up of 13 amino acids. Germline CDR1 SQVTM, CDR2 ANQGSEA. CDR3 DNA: TGCAGCGTCGTACAGGGGGCGGGCACTGAAGCTTTCCTT. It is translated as CSVVQGAGTEAFL.

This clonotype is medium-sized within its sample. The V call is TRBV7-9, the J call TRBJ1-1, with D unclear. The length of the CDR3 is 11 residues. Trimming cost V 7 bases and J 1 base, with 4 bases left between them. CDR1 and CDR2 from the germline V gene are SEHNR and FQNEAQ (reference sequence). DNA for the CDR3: TGTGCCAGCACACCGAACACTGAAGCTTTCTTT. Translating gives CASTPNTEAFF.

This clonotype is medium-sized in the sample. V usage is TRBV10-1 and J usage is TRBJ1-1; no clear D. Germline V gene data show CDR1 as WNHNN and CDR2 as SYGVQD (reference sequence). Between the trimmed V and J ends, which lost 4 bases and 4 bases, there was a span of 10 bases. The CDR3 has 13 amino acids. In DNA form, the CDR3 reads TGCGCCAGCAGTGTTGGGGTGCTCACTGAAGCTTTCTTT. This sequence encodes CASSVGVLTEAFF.

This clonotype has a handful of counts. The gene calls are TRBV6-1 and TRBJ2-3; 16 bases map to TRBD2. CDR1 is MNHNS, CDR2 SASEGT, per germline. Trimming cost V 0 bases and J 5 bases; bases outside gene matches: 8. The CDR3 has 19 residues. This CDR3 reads CASSEATPGLAGGQDTQYF. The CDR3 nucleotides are TGTGCCAGCAGTGAAGCCACTCCGGGACTAGCGGGGGGGCAAGATACGCAGTATTTT.

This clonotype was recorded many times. Here the CDR3 reads CATVSRTEQFF. The CDR3 DNA is TGTGCCACCGTATCTAGGACAGAACAGTTCTTC. This chain connects TRBV6-1 to TRBJ2-1; tentatively, D is TRBD1 (6 bases). Trimming removed 10 bases from V and 13 bases from J, with 17 bases in between. The CDR3 covers 11 residues. The germline CDR1 and CDR2 sequences are MNHNS and SASEGT.

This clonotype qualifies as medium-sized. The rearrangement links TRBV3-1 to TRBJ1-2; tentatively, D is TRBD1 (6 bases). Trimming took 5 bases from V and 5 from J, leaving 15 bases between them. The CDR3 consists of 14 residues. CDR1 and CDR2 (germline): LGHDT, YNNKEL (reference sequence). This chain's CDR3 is CASSSPGARYGYTF. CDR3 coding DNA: TGTGCCAGCAGCTCACCAGGGGCGCGGTATGGCTACACCTTC.

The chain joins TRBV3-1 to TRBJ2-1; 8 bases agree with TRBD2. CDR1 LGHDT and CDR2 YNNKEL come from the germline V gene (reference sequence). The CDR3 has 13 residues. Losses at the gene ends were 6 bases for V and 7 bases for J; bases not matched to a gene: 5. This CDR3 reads CASRGGGQNEQFF. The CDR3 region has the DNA TGTGCCAGCAGGGGCGGGGGGCAGAATGAGCAGTTCTTC.

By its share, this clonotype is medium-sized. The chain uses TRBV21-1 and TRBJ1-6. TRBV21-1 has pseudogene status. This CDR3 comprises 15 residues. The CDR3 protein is CASSTVRGLSSPLHF. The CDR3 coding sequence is TGTGCCAGCAGCACCGTCCGTGGATTAAGTTCACCCCTCCACTTT.

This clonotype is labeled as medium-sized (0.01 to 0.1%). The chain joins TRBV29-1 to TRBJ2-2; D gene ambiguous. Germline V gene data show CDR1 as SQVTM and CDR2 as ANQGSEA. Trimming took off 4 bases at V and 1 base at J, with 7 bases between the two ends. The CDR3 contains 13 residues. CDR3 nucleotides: TGCAGCGTTGCACGACAGAACACCGGGGAGCTGTTTTTT. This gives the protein CSVARQNTGELFF.

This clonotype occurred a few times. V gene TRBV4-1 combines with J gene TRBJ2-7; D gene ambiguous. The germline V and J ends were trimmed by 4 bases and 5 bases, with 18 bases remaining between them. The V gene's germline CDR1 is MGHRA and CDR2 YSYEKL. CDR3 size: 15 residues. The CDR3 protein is CASSRSILRLNEQYV. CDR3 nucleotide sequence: TGCGCCAGCAGCCGCTCGATTTTGAGACTCAACGAGCAGTACGTC.

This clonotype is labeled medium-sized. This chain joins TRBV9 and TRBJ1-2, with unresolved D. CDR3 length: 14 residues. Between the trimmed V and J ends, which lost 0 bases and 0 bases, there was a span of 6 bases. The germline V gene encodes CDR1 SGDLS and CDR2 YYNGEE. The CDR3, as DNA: TGTGCCAGCAGCGTAGGCAGAACTAACTATGGCTACACCTTC. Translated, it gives CASSVGRTNYGYTF.

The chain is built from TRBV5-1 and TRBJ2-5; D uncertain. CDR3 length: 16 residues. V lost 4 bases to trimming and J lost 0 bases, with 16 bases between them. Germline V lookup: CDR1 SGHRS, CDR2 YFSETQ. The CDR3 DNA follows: TGCGCCAGCAGCAACAACGGCCCTGCGTACCAAGAGACCCAGTACTTC. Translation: CASSNNGPAYQETQYF.

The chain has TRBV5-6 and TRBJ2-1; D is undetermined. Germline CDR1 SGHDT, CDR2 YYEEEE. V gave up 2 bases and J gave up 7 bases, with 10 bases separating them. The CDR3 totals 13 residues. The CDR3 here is CASSFGPANEQFF. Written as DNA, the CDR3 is TGTGCCAGCAGCTTTGGGCCAGCAAATGAGCAGTTCTTC.

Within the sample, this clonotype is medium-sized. The CDR3 protein is CASRGGTDTQYF. Written as DNA, the CDR3 is TGTGCCAGCAGGGGAGGCACAGATACGCAGTATTTT. This chain links TRBV7-2 with TRBJ2-3; tentatively, D is TRBD2 (5 bases). Germline CDR1 reads SGHTA; CDR2 reads FQGNSA. This CDR3 is 12 amino acids long. V was clipped by 6 bases and J by 1 base, with 5 bases between them.

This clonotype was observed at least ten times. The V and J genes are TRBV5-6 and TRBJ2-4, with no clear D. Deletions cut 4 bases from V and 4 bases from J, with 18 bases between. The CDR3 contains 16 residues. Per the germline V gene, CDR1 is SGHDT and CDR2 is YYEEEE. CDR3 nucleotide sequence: TGTGCCAGCAGCCCCAGACTGATTACGAATAAAAACATTCAGTACTTC. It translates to CASSPRLITNKNIQYF.

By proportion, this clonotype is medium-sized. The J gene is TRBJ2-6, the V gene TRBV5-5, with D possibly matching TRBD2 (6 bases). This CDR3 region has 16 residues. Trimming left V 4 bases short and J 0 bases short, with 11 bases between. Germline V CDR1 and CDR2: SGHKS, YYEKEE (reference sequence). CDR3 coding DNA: TGTGCCAGCAGCCAGGGACTTACCTCTGGGGCCAACGTCCTGACTTTC. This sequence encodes CASSQGLTSGANVLTF.

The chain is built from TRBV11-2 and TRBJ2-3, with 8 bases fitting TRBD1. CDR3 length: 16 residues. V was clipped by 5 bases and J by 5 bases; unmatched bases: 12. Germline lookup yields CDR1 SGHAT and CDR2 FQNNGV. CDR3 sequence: CASSRDRGWVGDTQYF. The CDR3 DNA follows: TGTGCCAGCAGCCGAGACAGGGGATGGGTAGGAGATACGCAGTATTTT. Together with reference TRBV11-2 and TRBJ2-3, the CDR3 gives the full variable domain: EAGVAQSPRYKIIEKRQSVAFWCNPISGHATLYWYQQILGQGPKLLIQFQNNGVVDDSQLPKDRFSAERLKGVDSTLKIQPAKLEDSAVYLCASSRDRGWVGDTQYFGPGTRLTVL.

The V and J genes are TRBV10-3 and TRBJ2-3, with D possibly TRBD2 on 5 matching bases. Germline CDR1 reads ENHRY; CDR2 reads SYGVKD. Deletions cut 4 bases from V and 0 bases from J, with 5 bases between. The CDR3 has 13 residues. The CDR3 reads CAISGGSTDTQYF. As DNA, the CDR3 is TGTGCCATCAGTGGAGGGAGCACAGATACGCAGTATTTT.

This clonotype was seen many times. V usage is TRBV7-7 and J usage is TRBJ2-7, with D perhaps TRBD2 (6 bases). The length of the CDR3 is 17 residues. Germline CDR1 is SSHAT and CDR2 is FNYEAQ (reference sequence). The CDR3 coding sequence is TGTGCTAGCAGCTTAGCGGCCCGGGACTCTGAAAACTACGAGCAGTACGTC. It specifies CASSLAARDSENYEQYV.

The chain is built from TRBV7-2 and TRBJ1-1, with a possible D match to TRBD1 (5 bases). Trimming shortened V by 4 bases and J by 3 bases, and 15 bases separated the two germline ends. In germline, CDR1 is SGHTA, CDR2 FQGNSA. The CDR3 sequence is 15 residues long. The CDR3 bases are TGTGCCAGCAGCTCCGAAAGGGACTTGCACACTGAAGCTTTCTTT. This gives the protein CASSSERDLHTEAFF.

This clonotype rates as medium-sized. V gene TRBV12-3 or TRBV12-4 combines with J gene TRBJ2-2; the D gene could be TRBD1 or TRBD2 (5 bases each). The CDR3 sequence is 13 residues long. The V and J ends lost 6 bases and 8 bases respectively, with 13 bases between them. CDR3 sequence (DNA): TGTGCCAGCAGCTGGGGGAGCTCGGGGGAGCTGTTTTTT. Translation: CASSWGSSGELFF.

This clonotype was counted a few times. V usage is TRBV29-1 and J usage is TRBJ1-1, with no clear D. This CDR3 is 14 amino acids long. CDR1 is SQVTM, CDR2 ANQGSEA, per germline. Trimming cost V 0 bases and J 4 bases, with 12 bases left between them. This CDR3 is CSVEEAAFVTEAFF. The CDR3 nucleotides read TGCAGCGTTGAAGAGGCGGCATTTGTCACTGAAGCTTTCTTT.

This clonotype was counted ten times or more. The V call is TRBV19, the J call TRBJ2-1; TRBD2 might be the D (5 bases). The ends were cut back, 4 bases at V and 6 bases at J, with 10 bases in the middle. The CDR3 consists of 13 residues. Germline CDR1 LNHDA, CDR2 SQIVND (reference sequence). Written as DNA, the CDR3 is TGTGCCAGTAGTACCGAGGGAAGCAATGAGCAGTTCTTC. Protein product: CASSTEGSNEQFF.

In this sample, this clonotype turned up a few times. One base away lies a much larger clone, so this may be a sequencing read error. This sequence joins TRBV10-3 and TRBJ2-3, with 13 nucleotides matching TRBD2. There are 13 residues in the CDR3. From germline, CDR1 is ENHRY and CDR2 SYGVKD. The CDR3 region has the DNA TGTGGCACCGGACTAGCGGGGGCAGATACGCAGTATTTT. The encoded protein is CGTGLAGADTQYF.

The CDR3 spells CASSFREREAFF. The CDR3 nucleotides are TGTGCCAGCAGCTTCAGGGAAAGGGAAGCTTTCTTT. V usage is TRBV28 and J usage is TRBJ1-1; tentatively, D is TRBD1 (5 bases). The V gene's germline CDR1 is MDHEN and CDR2 SYDVKM. The CDR3 loop spans 12 amino acids. V gave up 6 bases and J gave up 8 bases, with 13 bases separating them. The full variable domain, its missing parts supplied by reference TRBV28 and TRBJ1-1, is DVKVTQSSRYLVKRTGEKVFLECVQDMDHENMFWYRQDPGLGLRLIYFSYDVKMKEKGDIPEGYSVSREKKERFSLILESASTNQTSMYLCASSFREREAFFGQGTRLTVV.